This TCR beta chain was recovered during a study of human T cells and chemical hapten exposure. Study summary: Patches with 0.01% DPC went on the upper back, and the tests were read at 6 days.

The sample's time point: pre-sensitization, week 0. As to treatment: therapeutic diphenylcyclopropenone sensitization with weekly scalp DPC. Blood, whole and unfractionated, served as the source for total RNA extraction. Original analysis: TCR counts had a median of approximately 96,000 per sample and spanned 23,224 to 690,600. MiXCR, run by TCRdb on the RACE reads, gives a single entry per CDR3 protein. Clone size and V and J calls follow TCRdb, not the original study. Counted here are roughly 380,000 distinct CDR3 sequences, 4.5% to 6% occurring once; the ten biggest clones make up 2% to 3%. This clonotype was detected many times. This receptor was obtained from a woman aged 50 to 60 with alopecia areata. Some clones in this sample may be carry-over from other donors' samples. Here the sequenced sample was whole blood, taken in connection with sensitization to the hapten diphenylcyclopropenone (DPC).

The CDR3 coding sequence is TGTGCCAGCAGTGTGGGAGGGGATTCACCCCTCCACTTT. This sequence encodes CASSVGGDSPLHF. The chain is built from TRBV2 and TRBJ1-6; D may be TRBD1 (5 bases). Trimming removed 4 bases at V and 8 bases at J, with 9 bases between. The CDR3 length is 13 residues. Germline lookup yields CDR1 SNHLY and CDR2 FYNNEI.